This T cell receptor beta chain is drawn from a study of blood T cell repertoires in COVID-19. Overall study: Samples taken during acute and convalescent COVID-19 were collected in the United States, Italy and Spain. Nucleic acid was either cDNA or gDNA, and it came from T cells, B-cell-depleted T cells, or PBMCs.

Losses at the gene ends were 5 bases for V and 8 bases for J; bases not matched to a gene: 6. From germline, CDR1 is MNHEY and CDR2 SVGAGI. This CDR3 is 13 amino acids long. Original methodology: Amplification with reference gene primers provided the estimates of nucleated cell counts. Clones were sequenced by immunoSEQ multiplex PCR, and TCRdb holds only the in-frame ones, with some missing. Clone size and V and J calls were adopted from that table, with D and trimming inferred from the DNA. The sample shows a few hundred thousand clones, roughly 80% of them seen only once. The sequenced sample consisted of peripheral blood. This clonotype originated in a woman between 18 and 29 years old with acute or convalescent COVID-19. The rearrangement joins TRBV6-5 to TRBJ1-1; 9 bases match TRBD1. CDR3 in amino acids: CASSPTGTGEAFF. The DNA of the CDR3 is TGTGCCAGCAGTCCAACCGGGACAGGGGAAGCTTTCTTT.